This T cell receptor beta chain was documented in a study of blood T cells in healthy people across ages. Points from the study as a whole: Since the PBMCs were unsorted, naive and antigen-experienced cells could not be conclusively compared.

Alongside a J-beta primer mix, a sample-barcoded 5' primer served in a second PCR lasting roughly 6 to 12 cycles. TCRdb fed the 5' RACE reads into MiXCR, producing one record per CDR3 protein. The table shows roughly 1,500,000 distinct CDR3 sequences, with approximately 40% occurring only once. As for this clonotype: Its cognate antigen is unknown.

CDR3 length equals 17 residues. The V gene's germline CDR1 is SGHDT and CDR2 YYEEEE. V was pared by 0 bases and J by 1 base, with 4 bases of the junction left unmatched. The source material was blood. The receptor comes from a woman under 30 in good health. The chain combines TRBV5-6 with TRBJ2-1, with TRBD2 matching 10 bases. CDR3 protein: CASSLASGRGSYNEQFF. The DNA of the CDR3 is TGTGCCAGCAGCTTGGCTAGCGGGAGAGGTTCCTACAATGAGCAGTTCTTC. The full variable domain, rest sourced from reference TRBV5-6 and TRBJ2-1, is DAGVTQSPTHLIKTRGQQVTLRCSPKSGHDTVSWYQQALGQGPQFIFQYYEEEERQRGNFPDRFSGHQFPNYSSELNVNALLLGDSALYLCASSLASGRGSYNEQFFGPGTRLTVL.